The 20 T cell receptor beta chains given below trace back to one sample, sequenced in a study of blood T cell repertoires in COVID-19 (dated by TCRdb to the early 2020s). The library was obtained by the immunoSEQ multiplex PCR assay. Here the immuneACCESS table is served through TCRdb, limited to in-frame sequences with V and J called. Missing clones are a known gap in these copies; in checked studies unresolved V genes cover under half, and the rest lacks a known reason. The sample table shows about 350,000 clones, and 90% to 95% are seen once. 2.5% to 4% of the sample is taken by the ten largest. The specimen sequenced was peripheral blood. The receptors come from a woman aged 18 to 35 who had recovered from COVID-19.

The chain recombines TRBV5-6 with TRBJ1-2; D call uncertain. Germline V gene lookup returns CDR1 SGHDT and CDR2 YYEEEE. V was trimmed by 1 base and J by 4 bases, leaving 20 bases between them. This CDR3 is built from 17 residues. The CDR3 reads CASSLYPPSYGFYGYTF. In nucleotides, the CDR3 is TGTGCCAGCAGCTTGTACCCGCCGTCATACGGGTTCTATGGCTACACCTTC.

This chain links TRBV7-2 with TRBJ1-1, with D possibly TRBD1 on 5 matching bases. CDR1 is SGHTA and CDR2 is FQGNSA in the germline V gene. V lost 2 bases and J lost 5, with 18 bases in between. The CDR3 runs 16 residues. The CDR3 protein is CASSLKQAREGTEAFF. CDR3 DNA: TGTGCCAGCAGCTTAAAACAAGCCCGGGAGGGGACTGAAGCTTTCTTT.

The chain carries TRBV24-1 and TRBJ1-1, with 7 nucleotides matching TRBD1. CDR1 KGHDR and CDR2 SFDVKD come from the germline V gene. The CDR3 runs to 15 residues. The J segment lost 4 bases and the V segment lost 7 bases, leaving 11 bases of the junction unmatched. The CDR3 bases are TGTGCCACCAGCTCAACCTACAGGGGTACCACTGAAGCTTTCTTT. Amino acids: CATSSTYRGTTEAFF.

The chain uses TRBV24-1 and TRBJ1-4; unclear D gene. Germline values: CDR1 KGHDR, CDR2 SFDVKD. Trimming shortened V by 3 bases and J by 7 bases, and 14 bases separated the two germline ends. The length of the CDR3 is 15 residues. The CDR3 DNA follows: TGTGCCACCAGTGATCAAACAGATGAGGGTGAAAAACTGTTTTTT. It codes for CATSDQTDEGEKLFF.

This chain joins TRBV4-3 and TRBJ1-2; D may be TRBD1 (5 bases). Trimming pared 1 base from V and 4 bases from J, leaving 13 bases between. This CDR3 has 15 amino acids. Germline-derived CDR1 and CDR2 are LGHNA and YSLEER. CDR3 coding DNA: TGCGCCAGCAGCCAAGCCCGTGGGCAGGGCTATGGCTACACCTTC. Its protein is CASSQARGQGYGYTF.

This chain links TRBV6-2 or TRBV6-3 with TRBJ1-5; D is perhaps TRBD1 (6 bases). V dropped 6 bases and J dropped 6 bases, with 18 bases sitting between them. Germline loops: CDR1 MNHEY, CDR2 SVGEGT. This CDR3 comprises 15 residues. For the CDR3, the DNA is TGTGCCAGCAGCCTACACCGGGACAATTTTCAGCCCCAGCATTTT. Its protein product is CASSLHRDNFQPQHF.

The rearrangement joins TRBV5-1 to TRBJ2-1; a possible D gene is TRBD1 (5 bases). This CDR3 is built from 15 residues. Trimming took off 3 bases at V and 4 bases at J, with 14 bases between the two ends. Germline CDR1 SGHRS, CDR2 YFSETQ. The CDR3 sequence: CASSSDSPRYNEQFF. The DNA of the CDR3 is TGCGCCAGCAGCTCCGACAGCCCGAGGTACAATGAGCAGTTCTTC.

This rearrangement joins TRBV19 to TRBJ2-1, with a weak D call TRBD2 (6 bases). Deletions cut 4 bases from V and 9 bases from J, with 16 bases between. CDR1 LNHDA and CDR2 SQIVND come from the germline V gene (reference sequence). This CDR3 is built from 14 residues. The CDR3 nucleotides read TGTGCCAGTAGTACCGTCAGTTTGGGGGGTGAGCAGTTCTTC. It specifies CASSTVSLGGEQFF.

This clone was recorded once. The J gene is TRBJ1-1, the V gene TRBV6-2 or TRBV6-3; the D is unclear. The CDR3 is 14 amino acids. Germline-derived CDR1 and CDR2 are MNHEY and SVGEGT. V shed 3 bases and J shed 2 bases, with 10 bases lying between them. The CDR3 sequence is CASSYVIRNTEAFF. The DNA for the CDR3 is TGTGCCAGCAGTTATGTGATCAGAAACACTGAAGCTTTCTTT.

This chain links TRBV7-9 with TRBJ2-3; 7 bases are a match to TRBD2. The CDR3 extends over 17 amino acids. CDR1 SEHNR and CDR2 FQNEAQ come from the germline V gene (reference sequence). With 4 bases clipped from V and 3 bases from J, the junction kept 13 bases outside the gene matches. The CDR3 coding sequence is TGTGCCAGCAGCTCATCCGGGGGGAGGGCTGGGACAGATACGCAGTATTTT. This translates into CASSSSGGRAGTDTQYF.

The chain recombines TRBV1 with TRBJ2-1; the table's TRBD2 call for D was not verified on the DNA. TRBV1 is reported as a pseudogene. This CDR3 has 18 residues. DNA for the CDR3: TGCACCAGCAGCCAAGAAACGAGGCCTAGCGGGAGGGCCAATGAGCAGTTCTTC. It codes for CTSSQETRPSGRANEQFF.

This clone has just one count. At one end the junction does not follow the germline gene, possibly because of a read error. The chain carries TRBV9 and TRBJ1-1; TRBD1 aligns across 8 bases. Germline V CDR1 and CDR2: SGDLS, YYNGEE. This CDR3 region has 17 residues. In nucleotides, the CDR3 is TGTGCCAGCAGCGTAGCTACAGGGGGAGGTAGGGGACGAACCCCCCTCTTT. It translates to CASSVATGGGRGRTPLF.

The CDR3 DNA sequence: TGTGCCAGCAGCTTCGGGGGACCGAACTATAATTCACCCCTCCACTTT. Residues: CASSFGGPNYNSPLHF. The genes are TRBV7-2 and TRBJ1-6; a possible D gene is TRBD1 (5 bases). V shed 3 bases and J shed 3 bases, with 12 bases lying between them. The CDR3 has 16 amino acids. CDR1 is SGHTA, CDR2 FQGNSA, per germline.

The chain combines TRBV20-1 with TRBJ1-1, with TRBD1 identical over 7 bases. CDR1 and CDR2 from the germline V gene are DFQATT and SNEGSKA (reference sequence). This CDR3 comprises 13 residues. The V segment lost 3 bases and the J segment 2 bases; nucleotides outside the gene matches: 3. CDR3 coding DNA: TGCAGTGCTAGTCGACAGGGAAACACTGAAGCTTTCTTT. This translates into CSASRQGNTEAFF.

The J gene is TRBJ2-5, the V gene TRBV6-6, with D perhaps TRBD1 (6 bases). The V gene lost 2 bases and the J gene lost 5 bases, with 12 bases spanning the gap. From germline, CDR1 is MNHNY and CDR2 SVGAGI (reference sequence). CDR3 length: 14 amino acids. The CDR3 nucleotides read TGTGCCAGCAGTTACGATGGTAGGGGGGAGACCCAGTACTTC. Translation: CASSYDGRGETQYF.

CDR3 in amino acids: CASRATDQNEKLFF. The CDR3 DNA reads TGTGCCAGCAGGGCGACAGACCAGAATGAAAAACTGTTTTTT. J is TRBJ1-4 and V is TRBV2; TRBD1 is a possible D gene (5 bases). Germline lookup yields CDR1 SNHLY and CDR2 FYNNEI. The CDR3 totals 14 residues. V was clipped by 6 bases and J by 5 bases, with 13 bases between them.

Worth noting for this clone: Other nucleotide sequences from this sample produce the same CDR3. This chain links TRBV5-6 with TRBJ2-7, with a tentative D call TRBD1 (5 bases). V lost 2 bases and J lost 0, with 6 bases in between. The CDR3 consists of 13 residues. Germline loops: CDR1 SGHDT, CDR2 YYEEEE. The CDR3 DNA is TGTGCCAGCAGCTTAGGGGCCTCCTACGAGCAGTACGTC. It is translated as CASSLGASYEQYV.

The chain uses TRBV12-3 or TRBV12-4 and TRBJ2-1; D is undetermined. This CDR3 spans 13 amino acids. V lost 2 bases, J lost 9 bases, and 11 bases lay in between. This CDR3 reads CASSLLLRVEQFF. CDR3 DNA sequence: TGTGCCAGCAGTTTATTATTACGGGTTGAGCAGTTCTTC.

The CDR3 loop reads CASSIRGSHNEQFF. CDR3 nucleotide sequence: TGTGCCAGTAGCATAAGAGGGAGCCACAATGAGCAGTTCTTC. The chain couples TRBV19 to TRBJ2-1; D might be TRBD2 (5 bases). The V gene lost 6 bases and the J gene lost 5 bases, with 14 bases spanning the gap. The length of the CDR3 is 14 residues. The germline gives CDR1 LNHDA, CDR2 SQIVND (reference sequence).

This chain links TRBV12-5 with TRBJ1-3, with D possibly being TRBD1 (5 bases). CDR3 size: 15 residues. With 0 bases removed from V and 1 base from J, the gap between germline ends came to 7 bases. The germline V gene encodes CDR1 LGHNT and CDR2 FRNRAP. The DNA for the CDR3 is TGTGCTAGTGGTTTGGTCAGGGTATCTGGAAACACCATATATTTT. Translated, it gives CASGLVRVSGNTIYF.